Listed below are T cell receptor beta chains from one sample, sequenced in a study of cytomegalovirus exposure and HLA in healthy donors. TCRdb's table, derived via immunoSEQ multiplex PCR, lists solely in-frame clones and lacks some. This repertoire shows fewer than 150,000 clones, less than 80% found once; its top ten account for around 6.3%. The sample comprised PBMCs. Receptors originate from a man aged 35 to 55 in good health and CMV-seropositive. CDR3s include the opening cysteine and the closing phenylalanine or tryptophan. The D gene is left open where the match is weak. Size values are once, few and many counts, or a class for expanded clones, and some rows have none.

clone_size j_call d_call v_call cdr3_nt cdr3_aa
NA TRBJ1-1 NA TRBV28 TGTGCCAGCAGTTTAGACAGTGTGAACACTGAAGCTTTCTTT CASSLDSVNTEAFF
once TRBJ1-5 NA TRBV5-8 TGTGCCAGCAGCCCGCAGAATCAGCCCCAGCATTTT CASSPQNQPQHF
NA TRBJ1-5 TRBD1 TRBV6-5 TGTGCCAGCAGTTCGGGACAGCACAATCAGCCTCAGCATTTT CASSSGQHNQPQHF
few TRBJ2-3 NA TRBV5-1 TGCGCCAGCAGCTCAAGCGTGGCAGATACGCAGTATTTT CASSSSVADTQYF
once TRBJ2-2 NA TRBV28 TGTGCCAGCAGTTTATGGGACAGACTTAGGGACACCGGGGAGCTGTTTTTT CASSLWDRLRDTGELFF
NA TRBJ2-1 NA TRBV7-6 TGTGCCAGCAGCTTAGGGGCGGGGTATGAGCAGTTCTTC CASSLGAGYEQFF
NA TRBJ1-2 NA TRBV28 TGTGCCAGCAGCCGCCGTGGGGGGGCGAGGTATGGCTACACCTTC CASSRRGGARYGYTF
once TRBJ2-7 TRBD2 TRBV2 TGTGCCAGCAGTGAAGGGCTAGCGGGAACCGGTGAGCAGTACTTC CASSEGLAGTGEQYF
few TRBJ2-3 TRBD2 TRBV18 TGTGCCAGCTCACCCTGGACTAGCGGGAGCGTTAGCACAGATACGCAGTATTTT CASSPWTSGSVSTDTQYF
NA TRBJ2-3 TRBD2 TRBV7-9 TGTGCCAGCAGCTTCCCGGCGGGGGAGCGGGAGAACGATACGCAGTATTTT CASSFPAGERENDTQYF
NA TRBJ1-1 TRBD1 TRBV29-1 TGCAGCGTCGTGGGACAGATGAACACTGAAGCTTTCTTT CSVVGQMNTEAFF
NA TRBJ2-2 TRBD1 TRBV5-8 TGTGCCAGCAGCCCAGACAGGGCGAACACCGGGGAGCTGTTTTTT CASSPDRANTGELFF
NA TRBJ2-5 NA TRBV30 TGTGCCTGGAGTACTAGGGGGAGGGTGGAAGAGACCCAGTACTTC CAWSTRGRVEETQYF
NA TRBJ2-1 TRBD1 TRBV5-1 TGCGCCAGCAGCTTGGAGGGGACAGTTAATTTGGATGAGCAGTTCTTC CASSLEGTVNLDEQFF
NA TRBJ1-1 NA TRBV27 TGTGCCAGCAGCCTTGGACAAACTTGGGCCACTGAAGCTTTCTTT CASSLGQTWATEAFF
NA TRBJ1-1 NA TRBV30 TGTGCCTGGAGTCTTGGGGGAGGCGTGACTGAAGCTTTCTTT CAWSLGGGVTEAFF
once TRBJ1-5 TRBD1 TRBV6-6 TGTGCCAGCACTAAACGGACAGGTAGCAATCAGCCCCAGCATTTT CASTKRTGSNQPQHF
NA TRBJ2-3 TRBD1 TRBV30 TGTGCCTGGACCTCGGGACAGCCCAACACAGATACGCAGTATTTT CAWTSGQPNTDTQYF
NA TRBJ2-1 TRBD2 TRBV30 TGTGCCTGGGAGCGGGAGGGGAGAAATGAGCAGTTCTTC CAWEREGRNEQFF
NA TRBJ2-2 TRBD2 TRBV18 TGTGCCAGCTCACCAAGGCCTAGCGGGAGGGCCGACACCGGGGAGCTGTTTTTT CASSPRPSGRADTGELFF
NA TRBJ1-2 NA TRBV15 TGTGCCACCAGCAGAGATGGGGTGGGGCGCGACGCCTACACCTTC CATSRDGVGRDAYTF
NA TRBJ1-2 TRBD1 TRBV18 TGTGCCAGCTCTCCTTCGGACAGGGACTATGGCTACACCTTC CASSPSDRDYGYTF